This entry describes one TCR beta chain. This record belongs to a study of blood T cell repertoires in COVID-19. Study-wide background: The United States, Italy and Spain provided the acute and convalescent COVID-19 samples.

Authors' processing steps: Estimates of nucleated cell counts were drawn from the amplification of reference gene primers. The repertoire was sequenced with immunoSEQ multiplex PCR; TCRdb's copy has only in-frame clones and lacks some. That table is the source of V, J and clone size, and D and trimming were worked out from the DNA. The sample gives some 490,000 clones, less than 90% of which show up once; roughly 8.5% is in the top ten. Donors were grouped by their self-reported clinical history. The CDR3 length is 16 residues. Looked up from germline, CDR1 is LGHDT and CDR2 is YNNKEL (reference sequence). Deletions cut 1 base from V and 0 bases from J, with 10 bases between.

The sample taken for sequencing was PBMCs or T cells enriched from blood (not recorded which). The source is a woman aged 55-69 years who had recovered from COVID-19. V usage is TRBV3-1 (or the pseudogene TRBV3-2) and J usage is TRBJ1-5; D gene uncertain. The CDR3 reads CASSQGPQASNQPQHF. The CDR3 bases are TGTGCCAGCAGCCAAGGGCCCCAGGCTAGCAATCAGCCCCAGCATTTT.